Below, 10 T cell receptor beta chains from the same sample are listed, as sequenced in a study of prognosis after radiotherapy for stage I lung cancer. Amplification of the TCR beta CDR3 (from genomic DNA) was done by two-round multiplex PCR. With primers specific to each TRBV and TRBJ gene, the first-round PCR was performed. TCRdb fed the multiplex PCR reads into MiXCR, producing one record per CDR3 protein. The table records about 16,000 distinct CDR3 sequences, about a third of them present only once. The specimen comprised PBMCs, sampled before or after stereotactic body radiation therapy (not recorded which). The receptors originated from a donor aged 50 or older with non-small cell lung cancer.

Remarks on this clonotype: One base separates it from a far larger clone, so it is likely a read error. The J gene is TRBJ2-2, the V gene TRBV11-2; tentative D call: TRBD1 (5 bases). CDR3 length equals 15 residues. Trimming took 4 bases from V and 2 from J, leaving 11 bases between them. Germline V gene sequence: CDR1 SGHAT, CDR2 FQNNGV. This chain's CDR3 is CASSWRQGNTGELFF. The CDR3 nucleotides are TGTGCCAGCAGCTGGCGGCAGGGTAACACCGGGGAGCTGTTTTTT. The full variable domain, in which reference TRBV11-2 and TRBJ2-2 provide the parts outside the CDR3, is EAGVAQSPRYKIIEKRQSVAFWCNPISGHATLYWYQQILGQGPKLLIQFQNNGVVDDSQLPKDRFSAERLKGVDSTLKIQPAKLEDSAVYLCASSWRQGNTGELFFGEGSRLTVL.

The J gene is TRBJ2-7, the V gene TRBV20-1, with 8 bases fitting TRBD2. V shed 6 bases, J shed 1 base, and the junction held 11 bases outside the gene matches. The CDR3 is 15 residues long. The germline gives CDR1 DFQATT, CDR2 SNEGSKA (reference sequence). CDR3: CSASRASGFSYEQYF. CDR3 coding DNA: TGCAGTGCCAGCAGGGCTAGCGGGTTTTCCTACGAGCAGTACTTC.

This clonotype was found many times. This chain connects TRBV28 to TRBJ2-7; D unclear. CDR3 length: 13 residues. V lost 1 base to trimming and J lost 7 bases, with 11 bases between them. Germline lookup yields CDR1 MDHEN and CDR2 SYDVKM. The CDR3 DNA follows: TGTGCCAGCAGTTTATACGGAGCCGGGGAGCAGTACTTC. Translated, it gives CASSLYGAGEQYF.

In its sample, this clonotype was seen many times. The J gene is TRBJ2-7, the V gene TRBV6-1; TRBD2 agrees at 7 bases. Germline V gene sequence: CDR1 MNHNS, CDR2 SASEGT. Unmatched junction bases numbered 12, after V lost 8 bases and J lost 5 bases. This CDR3 is 14 amino acids long. This CDR3 is CASPSGTLFHEQYF. Written as DNA, the CDR3 is TGTGCCAGCCCCAGCGGGACCCTTTTCCACGAGCAGTACTTC.

About this clonotype itself: The germline gene is not matched at one end of the junction; a read error may be the cause. The rearrangement joins TRBV6-1 to TRBJ1-6; D possibly corresponds to TRBD1 (6 bases). The germline CDR1 and CDR2 sequences are MNHNS and SASEGT. This CDR3 spans 17 amino acids. In DNA, the CDR3 is TGTGCCAGCAGTGAACCGGGTGACAGGAGGCTTAATTCACTCCTCCACTTT. It encodes CASSEPGDRRLNSLLHF.

This clonotype was counted ten times or more. The chain couples TRBV9 to TRBJ2-1; 8 bases map to TRBD2. With V trimmed by 4 bases and J by 5 bases, 8 bases remained unmatched. This CDR3 has 15 amino acids. Germline V gene sequence: CDR1 SGDLS, CDR2 YYNGEE. CDR3 sequence: CASSPTSGGDNEQFF. CDR3 bases: TGTGCCAGCAGCCCGACCAGCGGGGGAGACAATGAGCAGTTCTTC.

The table lists this clonotype with many counts. The chain employs TRBV20-1 and TRBJ2-5; tentative D call: TRBD2 (5 bases). V lost 6 bases to trimming and J lost 1 base, with 18 bases between them. The V gene's germline CDR1 is DFQATT and CDR2 SNEGSKA (reference sequence). The CDR3 has 15 amino acids. CDR3 nucleotides: TGCAGTGCCCCGAGTCGCGGAGGTTCCCAAGAGACCCAGTACTTC. This translates into CSAPSRGGSQETQYF.

In regard to this clonotype: A far bigger clonotype differs at one base, so this is likely a read error. V usage is TRBV6-8 and J usage is TRBJ2-6; D perhaps matches TRBD2 (5 bases). Germline V lookup: CDR1 MNHGY, CDR2 SAAAGT. There are 14 residues in the CDR3. The V end was cut by 6 bases, the J end by 5 bases, with 11 bases between. The CDR3 protein is CASRGEGWANVLTF. CDR3 DNA: TGTGCCAGCAGAGGAGAGGGCTGGGCCAACGTCCTGACTTTC.

This clonotype was seen many times. V usage is TRBV12-3 or TRBV12-4 and J usage is TRBJ2-1; 7 nucleotides match TRBD2. The CDR3 spans 14 residues. After removal of 5 bases from V and 5 bases from J, the junction contained 6 bases not matched to a gene. The DNA for the CDR3 is TGTGCCAGCAGTAGTACCGGGAGGAACAATGAGCAGTTCTTC. It specifies CASSSTGRNNEQFF.

This clonotype was counted many times. The chain uses TRBV7-2 and TRBJ2-5; D gene ambiguous. The length of the CDR3 is 12 residues. Germline V gives CDR1 SGHTA, CDR2 FQGNSA. V lost 0 bases, J lost 4 bases, and 3 bases lay in between. CDR3 region: CASSLATETQYF. The CDR3, as DNA: TGTGCCAGCAGCTTAGCAACAGAGACCCAGTACTTC.